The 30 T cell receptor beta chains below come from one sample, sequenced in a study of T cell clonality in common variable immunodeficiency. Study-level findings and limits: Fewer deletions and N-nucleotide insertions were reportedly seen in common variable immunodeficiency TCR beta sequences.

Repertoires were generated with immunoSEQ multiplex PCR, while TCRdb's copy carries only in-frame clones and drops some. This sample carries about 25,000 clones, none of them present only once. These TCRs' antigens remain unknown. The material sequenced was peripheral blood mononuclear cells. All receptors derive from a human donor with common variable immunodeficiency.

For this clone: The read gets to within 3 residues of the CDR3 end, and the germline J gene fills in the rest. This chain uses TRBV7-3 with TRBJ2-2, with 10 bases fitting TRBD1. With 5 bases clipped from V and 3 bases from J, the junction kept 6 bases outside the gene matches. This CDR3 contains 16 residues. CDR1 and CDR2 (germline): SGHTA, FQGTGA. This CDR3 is CASSRQGAGYTGELFF. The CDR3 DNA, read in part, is TGTGCCAGCAGCCGACAGGGGGCGGGTTACACCGGGGAG.

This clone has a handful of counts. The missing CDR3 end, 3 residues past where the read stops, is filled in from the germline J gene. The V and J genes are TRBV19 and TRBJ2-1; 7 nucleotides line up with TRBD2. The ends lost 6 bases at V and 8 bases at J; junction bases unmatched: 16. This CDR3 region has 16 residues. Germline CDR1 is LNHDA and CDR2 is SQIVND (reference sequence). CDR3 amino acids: CASSTWGTKKSDEQFF. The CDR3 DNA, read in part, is TGTGCCAGTAGCACCTGGGGGACTAAAAAATCGGATGAG.

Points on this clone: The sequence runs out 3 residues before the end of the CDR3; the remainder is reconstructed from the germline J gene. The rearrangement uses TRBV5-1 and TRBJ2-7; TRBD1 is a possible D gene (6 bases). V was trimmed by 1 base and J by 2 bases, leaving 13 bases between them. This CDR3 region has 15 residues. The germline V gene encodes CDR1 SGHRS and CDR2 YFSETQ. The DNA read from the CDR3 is TGCGCCAGCAGCTTGATACAGGGAGAAGCCTACGAG. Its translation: CASSLIQGEAYE. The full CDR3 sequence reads CASSLIQGEAYEQYF.

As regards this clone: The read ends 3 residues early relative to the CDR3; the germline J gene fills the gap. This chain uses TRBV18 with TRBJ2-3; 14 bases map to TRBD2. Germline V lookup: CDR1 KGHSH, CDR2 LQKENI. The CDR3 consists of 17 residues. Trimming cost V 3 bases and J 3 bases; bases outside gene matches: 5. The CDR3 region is CASSPGLAGVRTDTQYF. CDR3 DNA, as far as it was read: TGTGCCAGCTCACCGGGACTAGCGGGAGTTCGGACAGATACG.

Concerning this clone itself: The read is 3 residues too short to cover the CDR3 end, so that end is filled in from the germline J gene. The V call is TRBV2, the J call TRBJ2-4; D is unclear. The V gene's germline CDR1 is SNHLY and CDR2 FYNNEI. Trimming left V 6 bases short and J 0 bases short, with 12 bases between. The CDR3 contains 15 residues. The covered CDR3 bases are TGTGCCAGCAGAGAGCAAGAGAAAGCCAAAAACATT. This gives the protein CASREQEKAKNI. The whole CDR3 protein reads CASREQEKAKNIQYF.

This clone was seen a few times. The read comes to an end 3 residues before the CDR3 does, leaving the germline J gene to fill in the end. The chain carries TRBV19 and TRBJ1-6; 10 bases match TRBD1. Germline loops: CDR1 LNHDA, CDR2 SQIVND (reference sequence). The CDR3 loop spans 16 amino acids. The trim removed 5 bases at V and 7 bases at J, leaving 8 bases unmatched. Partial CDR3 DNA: TGTGCCAGTAGTCCGGGAAAGGGACAGGGGAATTCACCC. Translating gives CASSPGKGQGNSP. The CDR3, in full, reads CASSPGKGQGNSPLHF.

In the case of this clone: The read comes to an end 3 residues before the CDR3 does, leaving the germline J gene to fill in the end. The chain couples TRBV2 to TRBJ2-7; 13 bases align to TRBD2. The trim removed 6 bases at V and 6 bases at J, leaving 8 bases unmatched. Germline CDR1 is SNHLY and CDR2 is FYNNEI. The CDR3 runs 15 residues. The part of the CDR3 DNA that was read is TGTGCCAGCAGGAGGACTAGCGGGGGTCCCCCCGAG. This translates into CASRRTSGGPPE. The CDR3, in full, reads CASRRTSGGPPEQYF. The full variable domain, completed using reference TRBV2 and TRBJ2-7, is EPEVTQTPSHQVTQMGQEVILRCVPISNHLYFYWYRQILGQKVEFLVSFYNNEISEKSEIFDDQFSVERPDGSNFTLKIRSTKLEDSAMYFCASRRTSGGPPEQYFGPGTRLTVT.

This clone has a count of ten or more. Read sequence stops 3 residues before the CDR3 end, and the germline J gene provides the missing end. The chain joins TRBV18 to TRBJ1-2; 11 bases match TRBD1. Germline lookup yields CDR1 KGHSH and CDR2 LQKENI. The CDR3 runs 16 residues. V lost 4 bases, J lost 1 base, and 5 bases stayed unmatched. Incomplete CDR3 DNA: TGTGCCAGCTCACTTCCCGGGACAGGGGGTAACTATGGC. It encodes CASSLPGTGGNYG. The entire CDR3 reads CASSLPGTGGNYGYTF.

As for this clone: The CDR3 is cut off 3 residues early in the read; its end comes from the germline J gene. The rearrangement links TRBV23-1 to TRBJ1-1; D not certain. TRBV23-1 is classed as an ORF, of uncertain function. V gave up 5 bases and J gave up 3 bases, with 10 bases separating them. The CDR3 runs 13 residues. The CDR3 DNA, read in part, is TGCGCCAGCAGTTTGGCGACACACACTGAA. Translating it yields CASSLATHTE. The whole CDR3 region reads CASSLATHTEAFF.

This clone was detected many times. The CDR3 is CASSAWTGNTGELFF. CDR3 DNA, as far as it was read: TGCGCCAGCAGCGCCTGGACAGGGAACACCGGGGAG. V gene TRBV5-1 combines with J gene TRBJ2-2; 7 nucleotides agree with TRBD1. Coverage ceases 3 residues before the CDR3 finishes, and the germline J gene fills in the end. CDR3 length: 15 amino acids. The V segment lost 4 bases and the J segment 1 base; nucleotides outside the gene matches: 4. Germline CDR1 SGHRS, CDR2 YFSETQ. Together with reference TRBV5-1 and TRBJ2-2, the CDR3 gives the full variable domain: KAGVTQTPRYLIKTRGQQVTLSCSPISGHRSVSWYQQTPGQGLQFLFEYFSETQRNKGNFPGRFSGRQFSNSRSEMNVSTLELGDSALYLCASSAWTGNTGELFFGEGSRLTVL.

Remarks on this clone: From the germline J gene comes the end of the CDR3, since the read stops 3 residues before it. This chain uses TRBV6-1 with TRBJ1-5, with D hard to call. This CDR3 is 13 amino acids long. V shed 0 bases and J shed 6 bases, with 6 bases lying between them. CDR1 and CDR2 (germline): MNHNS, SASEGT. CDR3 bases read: TGTGCCAGCAGTGAAGCTCAGTTTCAGCCC. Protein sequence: CASSEAQFQP. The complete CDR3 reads CASSEAQFQPQHF.

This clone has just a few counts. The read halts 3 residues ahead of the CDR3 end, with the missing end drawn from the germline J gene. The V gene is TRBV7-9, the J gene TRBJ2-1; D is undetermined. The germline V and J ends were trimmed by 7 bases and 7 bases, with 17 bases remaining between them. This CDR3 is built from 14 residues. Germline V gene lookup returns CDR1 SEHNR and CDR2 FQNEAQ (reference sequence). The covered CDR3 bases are TGTGCCAGCAACTCGGTTGGTGCCTTGAATGAG. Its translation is CASNSVGALNE. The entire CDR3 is CASNSVGALNEQFF.

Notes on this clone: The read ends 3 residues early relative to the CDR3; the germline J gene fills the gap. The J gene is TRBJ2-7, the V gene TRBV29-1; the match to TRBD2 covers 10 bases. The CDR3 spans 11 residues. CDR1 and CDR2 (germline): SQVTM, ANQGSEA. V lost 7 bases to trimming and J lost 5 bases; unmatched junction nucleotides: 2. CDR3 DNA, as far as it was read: TGCAGCGGGACTAGCGGCGACGAG. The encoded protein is CSGTSGDE. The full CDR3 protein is CSGTSGDEQYF.

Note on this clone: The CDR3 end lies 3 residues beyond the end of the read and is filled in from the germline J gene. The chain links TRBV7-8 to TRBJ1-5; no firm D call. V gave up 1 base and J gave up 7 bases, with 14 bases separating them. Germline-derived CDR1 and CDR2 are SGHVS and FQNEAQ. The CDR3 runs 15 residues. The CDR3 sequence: CASSLGRRGDQPQHF. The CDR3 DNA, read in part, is TGTGCCAGCAGCTTAGGTCGACGGGGTGACCAGCCC.

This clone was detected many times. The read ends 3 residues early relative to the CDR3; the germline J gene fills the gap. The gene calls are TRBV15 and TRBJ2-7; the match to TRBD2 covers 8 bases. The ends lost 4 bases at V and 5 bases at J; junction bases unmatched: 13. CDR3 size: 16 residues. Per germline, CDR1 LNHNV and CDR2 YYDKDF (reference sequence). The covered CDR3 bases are TGTGCCACCAGCACCCTGGGGGCGGGACTAGGGCACGAG. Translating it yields CATSTLGAGLGHE. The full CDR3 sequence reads CATSTLGAGLGHEQYF.

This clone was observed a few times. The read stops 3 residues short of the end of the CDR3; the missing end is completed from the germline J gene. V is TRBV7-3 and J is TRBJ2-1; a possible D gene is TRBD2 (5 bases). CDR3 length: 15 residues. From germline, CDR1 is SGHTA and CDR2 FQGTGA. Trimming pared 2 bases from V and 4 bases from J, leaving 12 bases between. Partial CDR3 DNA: TGTGCCAGCAGCTTATCGACGGGGAGATACAATGAG. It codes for CASSLSTGRYNE. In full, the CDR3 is CASSLSTGRYNEQFF. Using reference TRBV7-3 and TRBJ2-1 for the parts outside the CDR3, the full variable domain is GAGVSQTPSNKVTEKGKYVELRCDPISGHTALYWYRQSLGQGPEFLIYFQGTGAADDSGLPNDRFFAVRPEGSVSTLKIQRTERGDSAVYLCASSLSTGRYNEQFFGPGTRLTVL.

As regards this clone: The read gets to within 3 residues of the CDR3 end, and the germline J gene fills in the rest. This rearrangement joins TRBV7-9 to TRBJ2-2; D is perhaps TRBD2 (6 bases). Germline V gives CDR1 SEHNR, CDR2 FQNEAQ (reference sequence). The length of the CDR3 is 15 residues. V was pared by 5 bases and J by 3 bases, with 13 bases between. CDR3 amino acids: CASSGGTDYTGELFF. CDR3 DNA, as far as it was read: TGTGCCAGCAGCGGGGGGACGGATTACACCGGGGAG.

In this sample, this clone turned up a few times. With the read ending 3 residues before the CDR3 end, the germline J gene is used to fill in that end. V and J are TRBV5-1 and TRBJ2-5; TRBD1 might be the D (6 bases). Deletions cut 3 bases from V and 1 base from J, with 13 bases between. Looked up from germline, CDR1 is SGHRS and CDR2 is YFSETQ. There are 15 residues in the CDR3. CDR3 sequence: CASSSGTTTQETQYF. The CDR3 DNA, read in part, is TGCGCCAGCAGCTCCGGGACAACCACCCAAGAGACC.

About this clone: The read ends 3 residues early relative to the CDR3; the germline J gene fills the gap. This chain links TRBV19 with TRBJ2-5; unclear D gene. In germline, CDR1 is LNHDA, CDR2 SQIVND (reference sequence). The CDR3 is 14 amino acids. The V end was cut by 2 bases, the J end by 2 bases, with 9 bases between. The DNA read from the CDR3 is TGTGCCAGTAGTATATCCACAGTTCAAGAGACC. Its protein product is CASSISTVQET. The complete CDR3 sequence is CASSISTVQETQYF.

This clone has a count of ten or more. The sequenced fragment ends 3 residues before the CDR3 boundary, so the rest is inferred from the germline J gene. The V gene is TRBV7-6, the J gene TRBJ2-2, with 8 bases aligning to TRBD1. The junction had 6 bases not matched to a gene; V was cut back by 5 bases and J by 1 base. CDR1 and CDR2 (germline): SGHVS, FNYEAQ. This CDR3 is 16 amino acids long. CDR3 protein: CASSRAGTGNTGELFF. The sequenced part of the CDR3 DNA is TGTGCCAGCAGCCGAGCCGGGACAGGGAACACCGGGGAG.

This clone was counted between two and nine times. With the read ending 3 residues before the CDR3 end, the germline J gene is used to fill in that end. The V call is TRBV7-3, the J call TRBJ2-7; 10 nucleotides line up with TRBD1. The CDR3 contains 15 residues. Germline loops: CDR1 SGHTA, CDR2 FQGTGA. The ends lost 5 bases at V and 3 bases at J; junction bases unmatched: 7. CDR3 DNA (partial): TGTGCCAGCAGCCCCAAGGACAGGGGGGACTACGAG. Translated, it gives CASSPKDRGDYE. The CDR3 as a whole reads CASSPKDRGDYEQYF.

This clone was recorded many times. Incomplete CDR3 DNA: TGTGCCAGCAGGTCGATGGCCAGGGACTCTGAA. Its translation: CASRSMARDSE. The CDR3 in its entirety is CASRSMARDSEAFF. The chain uses TRBV7-9 and TRBJ1-1, with D maybe TRBD1 (5 bases). The read ends 3 residues shy of where the CDR3 ends; the end is completed using the germline J gene. This CDR3 spans 14 amino acids. Germline-derived CDR1 and CDR2 are SEHNR and FQNEAQ (reference sequence). Trimming shortened V by 6 bases and J by 6 bases, and 17 bases separated the two germline ends.

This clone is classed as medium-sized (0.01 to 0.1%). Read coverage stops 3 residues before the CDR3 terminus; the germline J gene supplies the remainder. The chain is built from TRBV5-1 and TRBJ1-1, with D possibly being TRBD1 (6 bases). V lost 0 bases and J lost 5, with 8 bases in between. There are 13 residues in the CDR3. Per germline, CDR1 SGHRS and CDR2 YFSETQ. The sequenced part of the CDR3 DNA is TGCGCCAGCAGCTTGGGCAGGGGAACTGAA. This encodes CASSLGRGTE. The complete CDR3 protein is CASSLGRGTEAFF.

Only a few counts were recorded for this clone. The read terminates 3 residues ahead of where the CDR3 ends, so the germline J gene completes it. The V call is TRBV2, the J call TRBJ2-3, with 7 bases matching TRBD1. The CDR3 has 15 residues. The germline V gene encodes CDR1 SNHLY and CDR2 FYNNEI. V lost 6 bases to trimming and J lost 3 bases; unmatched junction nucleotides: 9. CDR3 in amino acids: CASRARDSKTDTQYF. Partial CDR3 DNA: TGTGCCAGCAGGGCCCGGGACAGTAAAACAGATACG.

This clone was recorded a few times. The DNA read from the CDR3 is TGTGCCAGCAGCGCAGGACTAGCGGGGGGCACAGATACG. It translates to CASSAGLAGGTDT. The whole CDR3 reads CASSAGLAGGTDTQYF. This sequence joins TRBV2 and TRBJ2-3; 13 bases match TRBD2. The read terminates 3 residues ahead of where the CDR3 ends, so the germline J gene completes it. The ends lost 6 bases at V and 1 base at J; junction bases unmatched: 4. CDR1 and CDR2 (germline): SNHLY, FYNNEI. The CDR3 is 16 amino acids. Using reference TRBV2 and TRBJ2-3 for the parts outside the CDR3, the full variable domain is EPEVTQTPSHQVTQMGQEVILRCVPISNHLYFYWYRQILGQKVEFLVSFYNNEISEKSEIFDDQFSVERPDGSNFTLKIRSTKLEDSAMYFCASSAGLAGGTDTQYFGPGTRLTVL.

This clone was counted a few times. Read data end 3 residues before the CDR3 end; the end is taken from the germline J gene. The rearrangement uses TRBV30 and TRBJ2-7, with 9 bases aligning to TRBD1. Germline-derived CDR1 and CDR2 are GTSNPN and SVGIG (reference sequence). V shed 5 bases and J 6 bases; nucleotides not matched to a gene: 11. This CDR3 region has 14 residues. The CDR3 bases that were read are TGTGCCTGGCAAAACCGGGACAGGGTCAGCGAG. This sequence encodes CAWQNRDRVSE. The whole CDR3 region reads CAWQNRDRVSEQYF.

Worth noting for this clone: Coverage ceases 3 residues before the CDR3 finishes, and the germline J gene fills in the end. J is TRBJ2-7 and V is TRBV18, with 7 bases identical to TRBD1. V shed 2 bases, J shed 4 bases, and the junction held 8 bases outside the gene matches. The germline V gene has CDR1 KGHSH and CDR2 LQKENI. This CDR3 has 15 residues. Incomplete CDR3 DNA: TGTGCCAGCTCACCATCGGGGACAGCAAAATACGAG. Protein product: CASSPSGTAKYE. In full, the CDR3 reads CASSPSGTAKYEQYF.

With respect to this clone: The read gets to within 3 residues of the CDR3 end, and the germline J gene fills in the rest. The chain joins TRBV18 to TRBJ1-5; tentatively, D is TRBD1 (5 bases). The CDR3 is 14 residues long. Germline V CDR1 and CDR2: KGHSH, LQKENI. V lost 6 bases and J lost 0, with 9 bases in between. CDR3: CASSQDNSNQPQHF. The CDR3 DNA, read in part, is TGTGCCAGCTCCCAGGACAATAGCAATCAGCCC.

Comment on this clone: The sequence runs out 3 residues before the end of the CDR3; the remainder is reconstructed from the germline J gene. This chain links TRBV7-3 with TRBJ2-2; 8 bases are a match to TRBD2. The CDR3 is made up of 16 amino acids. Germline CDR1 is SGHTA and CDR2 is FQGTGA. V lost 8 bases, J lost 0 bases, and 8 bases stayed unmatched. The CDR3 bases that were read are TGTGCCAGCGGATCAGAGGGACTAGCGAACACCGGGGAG. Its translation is CASGSEGLANTGE. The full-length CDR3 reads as CASGSEGLANTGELFF.

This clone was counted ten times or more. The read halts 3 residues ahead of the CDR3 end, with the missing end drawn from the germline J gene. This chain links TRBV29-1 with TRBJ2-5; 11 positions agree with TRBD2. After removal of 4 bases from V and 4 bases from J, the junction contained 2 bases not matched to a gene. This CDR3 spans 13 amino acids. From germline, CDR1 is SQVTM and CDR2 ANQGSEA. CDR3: CSVAGTSGETQYF. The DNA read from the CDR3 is TGCAGCGTTGCCGGGACTAGCGGAGAGACC. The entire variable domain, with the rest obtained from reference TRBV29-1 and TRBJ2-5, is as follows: SAVISQKPSRDICQRGTSLTIQCQVDSQVTMMFWYRQQPGQSLTLIATANQGSEATYESGFVIDKFPISRPNLTFSTLTVSNMSPEDSSIYLCSVAGTSGETQYFGPGTRLLVL.